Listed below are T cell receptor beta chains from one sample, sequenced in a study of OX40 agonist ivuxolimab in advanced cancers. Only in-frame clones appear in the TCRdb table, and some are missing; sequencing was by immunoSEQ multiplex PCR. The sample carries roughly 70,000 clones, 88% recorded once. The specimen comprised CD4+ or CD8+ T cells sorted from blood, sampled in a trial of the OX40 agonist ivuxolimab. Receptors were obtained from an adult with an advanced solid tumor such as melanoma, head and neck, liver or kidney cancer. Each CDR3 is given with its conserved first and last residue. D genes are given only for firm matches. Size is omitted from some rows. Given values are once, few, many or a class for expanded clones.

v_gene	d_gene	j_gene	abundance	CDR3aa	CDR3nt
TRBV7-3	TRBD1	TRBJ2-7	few	CASSLNNRDRGGRELSYEQYF	TGTGCCAGCAGCTTAAACAACCGGGACAGGGGTGGGAGGGAGCTCTCCTACGAGCAGTACTTC
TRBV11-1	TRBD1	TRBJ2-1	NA	CASSLGPDRVGYNEQFF	TGTGCCAGCAGCTTAGGCCCGGACAGGGTCGGCTACAATGAGCAGTTCTTC
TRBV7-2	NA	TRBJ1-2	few	CASSLGVGFPGTYGYTF	TGTGCCAGCAGCTTAGGTGTGGGGTTCCCAGGGACCTATGGCTACACCTTC
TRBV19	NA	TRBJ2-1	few	CASSTSLNEQFF	TGTGCCAGTAGTACCTCGTTAAATGAGCAGTTCTTC
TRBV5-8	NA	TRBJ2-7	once	CASSVNRVEQYF	TGTGCCAGCAGCGTAAACAGGGTTGAGCAGTACTTC
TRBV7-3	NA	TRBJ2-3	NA	CASSPSGFHTQYF	TGTGCCAGCAGCCCATCAGGGTTTCATACGCAGTATTTT
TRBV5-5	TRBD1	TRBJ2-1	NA	CASSLRLTDRGNYEQFF	TGTGCCAGCAGCTTGAGACTTACGGACAGGGGTAACTATGAGCAGTTCTTC
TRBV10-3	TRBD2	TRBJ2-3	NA	CAISETGRARTNTDTQYF	TGTGCCATCAGTGAGACTGGGAGGGCGAGAACTAACACAGATACGCAGTATTTT
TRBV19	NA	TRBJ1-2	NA	CASSARSENYGYTF	TGTGCCAGTAGTGCCAGATCAGAGAACTATGGCTACACCTTC
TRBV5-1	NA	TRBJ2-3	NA	CASSLGSRTDTQYF	TGCGCCAGCAGCTTGGGTTCCCGCACAGATACGCAGTATTTT
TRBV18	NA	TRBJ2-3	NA	CASSIAASTDTQYF	TGTGCCAGCTCAATAGCAGCTAGCACAGATACGCAGTATTTT
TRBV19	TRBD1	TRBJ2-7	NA	CASSITVTGGRYEQYF	TGTGCCAGTAGTATTACGGTGACAGGGGGTCGGTACGAGCAGTACTTC
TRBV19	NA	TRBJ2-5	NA	CASRTEETQYF	TGTGCCAGTAGAACAGAAGAGACCCAGTACTTC
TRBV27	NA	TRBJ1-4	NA	CAPDNATNEKLFF	TGTGCCCCGGATAACGCAACTAATGAAAAACTGTTTTTT
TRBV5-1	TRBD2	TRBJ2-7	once	CASKDMSSGPYEQYF	TGCGCCAGCAAAGATATGTCTAGCGGACCCTACGAGCAGTACTTC
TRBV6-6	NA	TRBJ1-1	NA	CASSYSGRPGTEAFF	TGTGCCAGCAGTTACTCGGGCAGGCCGGGGACTGAAGCTTTCTTT
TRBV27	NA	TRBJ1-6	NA	CASSLTLQGNSPLHF	TGTGCCAGCAGTCTAACCCTTCAGGGGAATTCACCCCTCCACTTT
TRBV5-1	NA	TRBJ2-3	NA	CASSLDGSPGTDTQYF	TGCGCCAGCAGCTTGGACGGTTCCCCAGGCACAGATACGCAGTATTTT
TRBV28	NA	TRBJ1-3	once	CASNSEGRASGNTIYF	TGTGCCAGCAATTCCGAGGGGAGAGCCTCTGGAAACACCATATATTTT
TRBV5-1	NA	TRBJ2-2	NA	CASSLTSQYAGELFF	TGCGCCAGCAGCTTGACCAGCCAGTATGCCGGGGAGCTGTTTTTT
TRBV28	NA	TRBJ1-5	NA	CASSLRGGMVNQPQHF	TGTGCCAGCAGTTTGAGGGGGGGCATGGTTAATCAGCCCCAGCATTTT
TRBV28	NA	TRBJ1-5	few	CASQRGVSNQPQHF	TGTGCCAGCCAACGTGGGGTTTCCAATCAGCCCCAGCATTTT